A single T cell receptor (beta chain) is shown here with its context. The data originate from a study of blood T cell repertoires in COVID-19. Study summary: There were acute and convalescent COVID-19 samples, and they came from the United States, Italy and Spain. T cells, B-cell-depleted T cells, or PBMCs provided the cDNA or gDNA that served as material.

In the original workflow: The authors estimated nucleated cell counts from reference gene primer amplification. Some clones are missing from TCRdb's copy, which holds only in-frame ones; the method was immunoSEQ multiplex PCR. V and J calls and clone size follow that table, whereas D and trimming were derived from the DNA. The sample holds about 200,000 clones; about 91% are singletons and the top ten take roughly 1.5%. Trimming took 4 bases from V and 6 from J; bases not matched to a gene: 9. This CDR3 is built from 14 residues. Germline lookup yields CDR1 SGHDT and CDR2 YYEEEE. Sequenced: peripheral blood. The sequence was obtained from a man aged 18 to 30 with active or convalescent COVID-19. V usage is TRBV5-6 and J usage is TRBJ1-2; 7 nucleotides agree with TRBD1. The CDR3 protein is CASSIRGRNDGYTF. For the CDR3, the DNA is TGTGCCAGCAGCATTAGGGGGCGCAACGATGGCTACACCTTC.